The 29 T cell receptor beta chains in this list originate from one sample, sequenced in a study of T cell responses to AZD1222 COVID-19 vaccine. Produced via immunoSEQ multiplex PCR; TCRdb's table is partial and in-frame only. The sample has roughly 130,000 clones, approximately 83% seen once; the top ten hold 1.5% to 2%. Sequences were derived from peripheral blood, sampled on day 0 of AZD1222 vaccination. The receptors here all came from an adult in good health.

The V call is TRBV18, the J call TRBJ2-5; 7 nucleotides align to TRBD1. Germline CDR1 KGHSH, CDR2 LQKENI. CDR3 length: 16 residues. With V trimmed by 1 base and J by 4 bases, 9 bases remained unmatched. The CDR3 sequence: CASSPRKGASGETQYF. In DNA form, the CDR3 reads TGTGCCAGCTCACCACGCAAGGGGGCATCCGGAGAGACCCAGTACTTC.

The V call is TRBV6-5, the J call TRBJ1-6; no clear D gene. CDR3 size: 15 residues. Trimming left V 0 bases short and J 7 bases short, with 10 bases between. The germline CDR1 and CDR2 sequences are MNHEY and SVGAGI. CDR3 nucleotide sequence: TGTGCCAGCAGTTACTCGAGAATCCCAAATTCACCCCTCCACTTT. The encoded protein is CASSYSRIPNSPLHF.

The genes are TRBV15 and TRBJ1-5; D is perhaps TRBD1 (6 bases). CDR3 length: 13 amino acids. Per germline, CDR1 LNHNV and CDR2 YYDKDF (reference sequence). With 5 bases removed from V and 7 bases from J, the gap between germline ends came to 12 bases. CDR3 amino acids: CATSPEGGQPQHF. DNA of the CDR3: TGTGCCACCAGCCCAGAGGGGGGGCAGCCCCAGCATTTT. Combining the CDR3 with reference TRBV15 and TRBJ1-5 gives the whole variable domain DAMVIQNPRYQVTQFGKPVTLSCSQTLNHNVMYWYQQKSSQAPKLLFHYYDKDFNNEADTPDNFQSRRPNTSFCFLDIRSPGLGDTAMYLCATSPEGGQPQHFGDGTRLSIL.

The V and J genes are TRBV24-1 and TRBJ2-3; D unresolved. V gave up 4 bases and J gave up 9 bases, with 10 bases separating them. The CDR3 is 12 residues long. Germline values: CDR1 KGHDR, CDR2 SFDVKD. CDR3 nucleotides: TGTGCCACCAGTGAGTTTAGTTCCACGCAGTATTTT. It specifies CATSEFSSTQYF.

The chain is built from TRBV19 and TRBJ1-5, with D possibly being TRBD1 (5 bases). Trimming left V 3 bases short and J 1 base short, with 16 bases between. Germline CDR1 is LNHDA and CDR2 is SQIVND (reference sequence). The CDR3 is 17 amino acids. CDR3 bases: TGTGCCAGTAGTATTCGGGCAGGGCAGTCCAGCAATCAGCCCCAGCATTTT. The encoded protein is CASSIRAGQSSNQPQHF.

V usage is TRBV6-5 and J usage is TRBJ2-7, with no clear D. This CDR3 has 16 amino acids. Trimming stripped 0 bases from V and 1 base from J, with 13 bases between. In germline, CDR1 is MNHEY, CDR2 SVGAGI. This chain's CDR3 is CASSYSIPGESYEQYF. The CDR3 DNA sequence: TGTGCCAGCAGTTACTCGATCCCGGGCGAGTCCTACGAGCAGTACTTC.

This rearrangement joins TRBV29-1 to TRBJ1-4; D remains unclear. This CDR3 has 11 amino acids. The germline CDR1 and CDR2 sequences are SQVTM and ANQGSEA. With 7 bases removed from V and 4 bases from J, the gap between germline ends came to 7 bases. This CDR3 is CSGRYNEKLFF. DNA of the CDR3: TGCAGCGGCAGGTATAATGAAAAACTGTTTTTT.

The chain recombines TRBV5-5 with TRBJ1-4; no firm D call. CDR1 is SGHKS and CDR2 is YYEKEE in the germline V gene (reference sequence). The CDR3 loop spans 16 amino acids. The germline V and J ends were trimmed by 1 base and 4 bases, with 14 bases remaining between them. The CDR3 loop reads CASSLSDLGINEKLFF. The CDR3 DNA follows: TGTGCCAGCAGCTTGTCTGACCTGGGAATTAATGAAAAACTGTTTTTT.

The rearrangement uses TRBV10-3 and TRBJ1-2, with D possibly TRBD1 on 5 matching bases. This CDR3 is built from 13 residues. Trimming took off 10 bases at V and 2 bases at J, with 14 bases between the two ends. Looked up from germline, CDR1 is ENHRY and CDR2 is SYGVKD. The CDR3: CANAQGANYGYTF. As DNA, the CDR3 is TGTGCCAACGCCCAAGGGGCAAACTATGGCTACACCTTC.

This clone was recorded only once. This chain connects TRBV18 to TRBJ1-1, with TRBD1 as a possible D gene (5 bases). Trimming left V 5 bases short and J 4 bases short, with 17 bases between. The CDR3 has 15 residues. Germline V CDR1 and CDR2: KGHSH, LQKENI. The CDR3 bases are TGTGCCAGCTCAAGACCACCCTCAGGGAGCACTGAAGCTTTCTTT. This codes for CASSRPPSGSTEAFF.

The chain links TRBV4-2 to TRBJ2-7, with D uncertain. The germline V and J ends were trimmed by 0 bases and 2 bases, with 5 bases remaining between them. The germline V gene has CDR1 LGHNA and CDR2 YNFKEQ. The length of the CDR3 is 13 residues. This CDR3 reads CASSQDLAYEQYF. The CDR3 region has the DNA TGTGCCAGCAGCCAAGATTTAGCCTACGAGCAGTACTTC.

As regards this clone: Different DNA sequences within this sample yield the same CDR3. The genes are TRBV20-1 and TRBJ2-1; D ambiguous. CDR3 length equals 10 residues. Germline-derived CDR1 and CDR2 are DFQATT and SNEGSKA (reference sequence). The V end lost 3 bases, the J end lost 5 bases, and 2 bases lay between the germline ends. The CDR3: CSASNNEQFF. In DNA, the CDR3 is TGCAGTGCTAGCAACAATGAGCAGTTCTTC.

The rearrangement links TRBV7-8 to TRBJ2-7, with D perhaps matching TRBD2 (5 bases). CDR3 length: 15 residues. From germline, CDR1 is SGHVS and CDR2 FQNEAQ. V gave up 5 bases and J gave up 5 bases, with 19 bases separating them. CDR3 amino acids: CASSVRRVNPHEQYF. The CDR3 region has the DNA TGTGCCAGCAGCGTTAGGCGGGTTAACCCCCACGAGCAGTACTTC.

V is TRBV30 and J is TRBJ1-6, with no clear D. V was clipped by 5 bases and J by 0 bases, with 8 bases between them. CDR1 GTSNPN and CDR2 SVGIG come from the germline V gene (reference sequence). CDR3 length: 14 amino acids. In nucleotides, the CDR3 is TGTGCCTGGTGTAGAAGCTCCTATAATTCACCCCTCCACTTT. It codes for CAWCRSSYNSPLHF.

The chain joins TRBV5-1 to TRBJ2-1, with D maybe TRBD2 (6 bases). CDR1 SGHRS and CDR2 YFSETQ come from the germline V gene. V was shortened by 2 bases and J by 10 bases, with 10 bases between the two germline ends. CDR3 length equals 12 residues. CDR3 nucleotide sequence: TGCGCCAGCAGCTTCATAGGAGGGGAGCAGTTCTTC. As protein: CASSFIGGEQFF.

The rearrangement links TRBV19 to TRBJ1-1; TRBD1 is a possible D gene (6 bases). This CDR3 has 15 residues. V dropped 3 bases and J dropped 4 bases, with 15 bases sitting between them. Germline-derived CDR1 and CDR2 are LNHDA and SQIVND (reference sequence). The CDR3 bases are TGTGCCAGTAGTATGGACGGGGGCGACGGCACTGAAGCTTTCTTT. Amino acid sequence: CASSMDGGDGTEAFF.

CDR3 sequence reads: CASSYTGGSPLHF. The CDR3 nucleotides read TGTGCCAGCAGTTACACAGGCGGCTCACCCCTCCACTTT. V gene TRBV6-5 combines with J gene TRBJ1-6; D possibly corresponds to TRBD1 (5 bases). Trimming shortened V by 2 bases and J by 10 bases, and 9 bases separated the two germline ends. Germline assignment: CDR1 MNHEY and CDR2 SVGAGI. This CDR3 has 13 amino acids.

This chain connects TRBV10-2 to TRBJ1-2; TRBD1 agrees at 7 bases. The CDR3 length is 18 residues. Germline-derived CDR1 and CDR2 are WSHSY and SAAADI. V trimming: 0 bases; J trimming: 8 bases; junction bases outside the gene matches: 18. The CDR3 protein is CASSESGFLRGQDRGYTF. The CDR3 nucleotides are TGCGCCAGCAGTGAGTCAGGGTTTCTTAGGGGGCAGGACCGCGGCTACACCTTC.

This clone appeared once. The rearrangement uses TRBV7-3 and TRBJ2-3; no firm D call. This CDR3 has 14 residues. Trimming shortened V by 3 bases and J by 0 bases, and 7 bases separated the two germline ends. Germline-derived CDR1 and CDR2 are SGHTA and FQGTGA. The CDR3 DNA reads TGTGCCAGCAGCTTGTACGCTAGCACAGATACGCAGTATTTT. Protein product: CASSLYASTDTQYF.

The gene calls are TRBV18 and TRBJ1-2, with a tentative D call TRBD1 (6 bases). The CDR3 totals 16 residues. Looked up from germline, CDR1 is KGHSH and CDR2 is LQKENI. Trimming removed 0 bases from V and 3 bases from J, with 14 bases in between. CDR3 region: CASSPPGTRKDYGYTF. The CDR3 DNA is TGTGCCAGCTCACCACCTGGGACAAGAAAAGACTATGGCTACACCTTC.

The chain uses TRBV13 and TRBJ1-1; D uncertain. The CDR3 extends over 14 amino acids. The V end lost 4 bases, the J end lost 0 bases, and 9 bases lay between the germline ends. Germline lookup yields CDR1 PRHDT and CDR2 FYEKMQ (reference sequence). As DNA, the CDR3 is TGTGCCAGCAGCTCTGGACGGATGAACACTGAAGCTTTCTTT. This encodes CASSSGRMNTEAFF.

The genes are TRBV13 and TRBJ1-2; TRBD1 is a possible D gene (5 bases). The CDR3 is made up of 13 amino acids. CDR1 and CDR2 (germline): PRHDT, FYEKMQ (reference sequence). Trimming pared 1 base from V and 4 bases from J, leaving 7 bases between. Here the CDR3 DNA reads TGTGCCAGCAGCTTAGTAGGGGCCTATGGCTACACCTTC. Translating gives CASSLVGAYGYTF.

The chain links TRBV6-5 to TRBJ2-7, with D hard to call. CDR1 and CDR2 from the germline V gene are MNHEY and SVGAGI. The CDR3 runs to 11 residues. Deletions cut 0 bases from V and 5 bases from J, with 2 bases between. The CDR3 DNA reads TGTGCCAGCAGTTACTCGAACGAGCAGTACTTC. As protein: CASSYSNEQYF.

Written as DNA, the CDR3 is TGCGCCAGCAGCCGACAGACTAGCGGGGGCCCGTACGAGCAGTACTTC. Amino acid sequence: CASSRQTSGGPYEQYF. The V gene is TRBV5-1, the J gene TRBJ2-7; 12 bases match TRBD2. Trimming cost V 4 bases and J 4 bases; bases outside gene matches: 9. Germline CDR1 and CDR2: SGHRS and YFSETQ. This CDR3 has 16 amino acids.

The rearrangement links TRBV7-8 to TRBJ2-3; tentatively, D is TRBD1 or TRBD2 (5 bases each). CDR1 and CDR2 (germline): SGHVS, FQNEAQ. The CDR3 consists of 13 residues. The V and J ends lost 5 bases and 3 bases respectively, with 9 bases between them. CDR3 nucleotide sequence: TGTGCCAGCAGCCGGGGACGGACAGATACGCAGTATTTT. Its translation: CASSRGRTDTQYF.

This clone appeared a single time. Other DNA sequences in the sample encode the same CDR3. The chain has TRBV15 and TRBJ1-3, with D perhaps matching TRBD1 (5 bases). V was clipped by 1 base and J by 3 bases, with 10 bases between them. Germline V gives CDR1 LNHNV, CDR2 YYDKDF (reference sequence). The CDR3 consists of 15 residues. The CDR3 DNA reads as TGTGCCACCAGCAGAGCGGGGGAAGGTGGAAACACCATATATTTT. It yields the protein CATSRAGEGGNTIYF.

The chain recombines TRBV4-3 with TRBJ2-1; D unresolved. Trimming left V 3 bases short and J 0 bases short, with 9 bases between. The CDR3 has 15 residues. Per the germline V gene, CDR1 is LGHNA and CDR2 is YSLEER. This chain's CDR3 is CASSHGGSSYNEQFF. As DNA, the CDR3 is TGCGCCAGCAGCCACGGCGGTAGCTCCTACAATGAGCAGTTCTTC.

This clone turned up a few times. The rearrangement joins TRBV9 to TRBJ2-1; tentatively, D is TRBD1 or TRBD2 (5 bases each). V lost 0 bases, J lost 5 bases, and 9 bases lay in between. Germline CDR1 is SGDLS and CDR2 is YYNGEE. The length of the CDR3 is 14 residues. The CDR3 bases are TGTGCCAGCAGCGTAGACGGGACCGACAATGAGCAGTTCTTC. It translates to CASSVDGTDNEQFF.

V gene TRBV5-1 combines with J gene TRBJ1-2; D might be TRBD1 (6 bases). This CDR3 spans 18 amino acids. Germline V CDR1 and CDR2: SGHRS, YFSETQ. The V end lost 6 bases, the J end lost 1 base, and 25 bases lay between the germline ends. CDR3 in amino acids: CASTNQGNYPDFNYGYTF. The CDR3 nucleotides read TGCGCCAGCACCAATCAGGGGAATTATCCTGATTTTAACTATGGCTACACCTTC.